The rows below give T cell receptor beta chains drawn from one sample of a study of metastatic and nonmetastatic thyroid tumors. TCRdb reanalyzed the PCR reads via MiXCR. This table has some 4,000 clones, around 30% appearing once. The sample taken for sequencing was adjacent normal tissue. Every receptor here comes from a male donor with papillary thyroid cancer or a benign thyroid nodule (not recorded which). Some clones in this sample may be carry-over from other donors' samples. Each CDR3 is given with its conserved first and last residue. The D gene is left open where the match is weak. Only part of the rows carry a size: once, few, many, or a class if the clone is expanded.

abundance | j_gene | d_gene | v_gene | CDR3aa | CDR3nt
medium-sized | TRBJ2-2 | . | TRBV20-1 | CSASILGGFPGELFF | TGCAGTGCGTCGATACTAGGGGGGTTCCCCGGGGAGCTGTTTTTT
. | TRBJ1-1 | . | TRBV20-1 | CSATPPWSVNTEAFF | TGCAGTGCCACCCCCCCGTGGAGCGTGAACACTGAAGCTTTCTTT
. | TRBJ2-1 | TRBD1 | TRBV6-1 | CATTGTGLNEQFF | TGTGCCACTACCGGGACAGGGCTAAATGAGCAGTTCTTC
many | TRBJ2-1 | . | TRBV5-6 | CASSLTIEQFF | TGTGCCAGCAGCTTGACAATCGAGCAGTTCTTC
. | TRBJ1-1 | TRBD1 | TRBV28 | CASSPNRQGTEAFF | TGTGCCAGCAGCCCGAATAGACAGGGGACTGAAGCTTTCTTT
. | TRBJ2-7 | . | TRBV30 | CAWSKGPGPAYEQYF | TGTGCCTGGAGCAAGGGACCGGGCCCAGCCTACGAGCAGTACTTC
few | TRBJ2-7 | TRBD1 | TRBV11-2 | CASKPGGAAPYEQYF | TGTGCCAGCAAACCAGGGGGCGCCGCCCCATACGAGCAGTACTTC
. | TRBJ2-7 | TRBD2 | TRBV30 | CAWSELAGREQYF | TGTGCCTGGAGTGAACTAGCGGGACGCGAGCAGTACTTC
. | TRBJ2-2 | . | TRBV20-1 | CSARAGANTGELFF | TGCAGTGCTAGAGCTGGGGCCAACACCGGGGAGCTGTTTTTT
. | TRBJ2-2 | . | TRBV4-2 | CASSQVTGELFF | TGTGCCAGCAGCCAAGTCACCGGGGAGCTGTTTTTT
. | TRBJ2-7 | TRBD1 | TRBV6-2/TRBV6-3 | CASSYSPGQGQYF | TGTGCCAGCAGTTACTCGCCGGGACAGGGGCAGTACTTC
. | TRBJ1-1 | TRBD1 | TRBV20-1 | CSATRQGGRKTEAFF | TGCAGTGCTACAAGACAGGGTGGAAGAAAGACTGAAGCTTTCTTT